This passage covers 5 T cell receptor beta chains from one sample sequenced in a study of T-cell reconstitution after alpha-beta-depleted transplantation in children. The library targeted TCRbeta and was prepared with unique molecular identifiers. TCRdb redid the calling of the PCR reads with MiXCR, one entry per CDR3 protein. The sample shows about 300,000 distinct CDR3 sequences, around 7.3% of them seen only once. Their antigen targets remain unknown. General study findings and limits: T-cell numbers and diversity, one year after transplant, stemmed largely from T cells that were newly produced.

The material sequenced was peripheral blood, taken 360 days after TCRalphabeta/CD19-depleted stem cell transplant. The receptors here all came from a female patient younger than 10 who had a stem cell transplant for Fanconi anemia, so the T cells may come from the graft donor.

The J gene is TRBJ2-5, the V gene TRBV7-2; D ambiguous. CDR1 and CDR2 (germline): SGHTA, FQGNSA. V dropped 3 bases and J dropped 5 bases, with 7 bases sitting between them. CDR3 size: 12 residues. CDR3 in DNA: TGTGCCAGCAGCTTTTATTCTGAGACCCAGTACTTC. It encodes CASSFYSETQYF.

This clonotype appeared many times. The chain recombines TRBV5-1 with TRBJ1-4; the match to TRBD1 covers 7 bases. CDR1 and CDR2 (germline): SGHRS, YFSETQ. Trimming removed 4 bases from V and 2 bases from J; junction bases left unmatched: 5. This CDR3 has 15 residues. The CDR3 region has the DNA TGCGCCAGCAGCGATCCACAGGGGACTAATGAAAAACTGTTTTTT. This translates into CASSDPQGTNEKLFF. The complete variable domain, with remaining parts taken from reference TRBV5-1 and TRBJ1-4, reads KAGVTQTPRYLIKTRGQQVTLSCSPISGHRSVSWYQQTPGQGLQFLFEYFSETQRNKGNFPGRFSGRQFSNSRSEMNVSTLELGDSALYLCASSDPQGTNEKLFFGSGTQLSVL.

This chain links TRBV11-2 with TRBJ2-7; TRBD1 might be the D (6 bases). In germline, CDR1 is SGHAT, CDR2 FQNNGV. The germline V and J ends were trimmed by 0 bases and 7 bases, with 13 bases remaining between them. The CDR3 has 14 residues. The CDR3 sequence: CASSLDQGLREQYF. CDR3 bases: TGTGCCAGCAGCTTAGATCAGGGGTTAAGGGAGCAGTACTTC.

This clonotype occurred many times. The chain joins TRBV9 to TRBJ2-1; TRBD2 agrees at 15 bases. This CDR3 comprises 14 residues. V trimming: 0 bases; J trimming: 12 bases; junction bases outside the gene matches: 1. Germline CDR1 SGDLS, CDR2 YYNGEE. The CDR3 sequence: CASSVEGLAGGQFF. For the CDR3, the DNA is TGTGCCAGCAGCGTAGAGGGACTAGCGGGGGGGCAGTTCTTC.

This clonotype has at least ten counts. The rearrangement joins TRBV5-1 to TRBJ1-4, with D unresolved. CDR3 size: 13 residues. CDR1 is SGHRS, CDR2 YFSETQ, per germline. V lost 2 bases and J 4 bases, leaving 6 bases between the germline ends. Here the CDR3 reads CASSFDNNEKLFF. Here the CDR3 DNA reads TGCGCCAGCAGCTTTGATAATAATGAAAAACTGTTTTTT.